The present T cell receptor beta chain was sequenced within a study of T cell responses to AZD1222 COVID-19 vaccine. Whole-study results and caveats: Most donors were white British and more were female, and clonal diversity was possibly underestimated. Repertoires were obtained solely post-peak T cell response. AZD1222 recipients seropositive at baseline numbered only six or seven. CD4 TCRs associated with vaccination spanned spike, dominating at 160-218 and 743-854.

Germline V gene sequence: CDR1 MDHEN, CDR2 SYDVKM. The CDR3 extends over 14 amino acids. J lost 4 bases, V lost 6 bases, and 6 bases had no gene match. The protocol was immunoSEQ multiplex PCR, while the TCRdb copy is restricted to in-frame clones and leaves out a portion. The sample lists about 140,000 clones; around 90% were seen once. This clone was seen a single time. Antigen: not known. This chain joins TRBV28 and TRBJ2-3; 8 positions match TRBD2. The sample in question was peripheral blood, obtained on day 0 of AZD1222 vaccination. This receptor was obtained from an adult in good health. The CDR3 spells CASSRRLAPDTQYF. The DNA for the CDR3 is TGTGCCAGCAGCCGCCGACTAGCGCCAGATACGCAGTATTTT. Looking up the rest from reference TRBV28 and TRBJ2-3 gives the full variable domain: DVKVTQSSRYLVKRTGEKVFLECVQDMDHENMFWYRQDPGLGLRLIYFSYDVKMKEKGDIPEGYSVSREKKERFSLILESASTNQTSMYLCASSRRLAPDTQYFGPGTRLTVL.